Listed below are T cell receptor beta chains from one sample, sequenced in a study of T cell repertoires in cytomegalovirus infection. Antigen specificity for these receptors is unknown. TCRdb reprocessed the reads with MiXCR, giving one entry per CDR3 protein. The data hold about 920,000 distinct CDR3 sequences, with approximately 32% observed a single time. Source: cultured CD8+ T cells from PBMCs, taken from culture after CMV antigen stimulation. These TCRs come from a human donor in good health (CMV status not recorded). Some clones in this sample may be carry-over from other donors' samples. Both conserved end residues are part of each CDR3. A D gene is named only where the DNA matches it firmly. The size field is filled for only some rows; it gives once, few, many or a size class.

>TRBV7-9|few|NA|TRBJ2-1
CASSLDHGQFAEQFF
TGTGCCAGCAGCTTAGACCACGGACAGTTTGCGGAACAGTTCTTC
>TRBV2|NA|NA|TRBJ2-1
CASSILENEQFF
TGTGCCAGCAGCATACTAGAGAATGAGCAGTTCTTC
>TRBV7-8|NA|NA|TRBJ1-1
CASGPLNTEAFF
TGTGCCAGCGGTCCCCTGAACACTGAAGCTTTCTTT
>TRBV7-9|few|NA|TRBJ2-1
CASSGNRYNEQFF
TGTGCCAGCAGCGGAAACAGGTACAATGAGCAGTTCTTC
>TRBV27|NA|NA|TRBJ2-5
CASSSNRDPRQETQYF
TGTGCCAGCAGTTCCAACCGGGACCCACGCCAAGAGACCCAGTACTTC
>TRBV19|NA|NA|TRBJ1-1
CASLTTNMNTEAFF
TGTGCCAGTCTCACGACAAACATGAACACTGAAGCTTTCTTT
>TRBV6-2/TRBV6-3|few|NA|TRBJ2-7
CASSYPGSSYEQYF
TGTGCCAGCAGTTACCCCGGGTCTTCCTACGAGCAGTACTTC
>TRBV24-1|NA|NA|TRBJ2-3
CATSDPDSNVQYF
TGTGCCACCAGTGACCCGGACAGTAACGTGCAGTATTTT
>TRBV14|NA|TRBD1|TRBJ2-4
CASSQVRQGNGKNIQYF
TGTGCCAGCAGCCAAGTGAGACAGGGTAATGGCAAAAACATTCAGTACTTC
>TRBV10-3|NA|TRBD1|TRBJ1-3
CAISANPFLDRVTGNTIYF
TGTGCCATCAGTGCCAATCCCTTTCTGGACAGGGTGACTGGAAACACCATATATTTT
>TRBV4-1|NA|NA|TRBJ2-3
CASSQDSRPSTDTQYF
TGCGCCAGCAGCCAAGATAGCAGGCCTTCCACAGATACGCAGTATTTT
>TRBV5-4|few|NA|TRBJ2-5
CASSLSGIGAYETQYF
TGTGCCAGCAGCTTGTCAGGGATCGGGGCTTACGAGACCCAGTACTTC
>TRBV4-2|many|TRBD1|TRBJ2-3
CASSQGQGATDTQYF
TGTGCCAGCAGCCAAGGACAGGGGGCCACAGATACGCAGTATTTT
>TRBV20-1|NA|TRBD1|TRBJ2-7
CSARDYRDSYEQYF
TGCAGTGCTAGAGACTACCGGGACAGCTACGAGCAGTACTTC
>TRBV7-2|many|NA|TRBJ2-1
CASSADPFVYNEQFF
TGTGCCAGCAGCGCTGACCCCTTCGTATACAATGAGCAGTTCTTC
>TRBV7-9|NA|NA|TRBJ1-4
CASRLTSTNEKLFF
TGTGCCAGCAGACTTACATCAACTAATGAAAAACTGTTTTTT
>TRBV10-3|many|TRBD1|TRBJ2-1
CAIGQDRIDEQFF
TGTGCCATCGGACAGGACAGGATTGATGAGCAGTTCTTC
>TRBV29-1|few|TRBD1|TRBJ2-2
CSVPGGNTGELFF
TGCAGCGTACCAGGGGGCAACACCGGGGAGCTGTTTTTT
>TRBV10-1|NA|NA|TRBJ1-1
CASSEWDTEAFF
TGCGCCAGCAGTGAGTGGGATACTGAAGCTTTCTTT
>TRBV12-3/TRBV12-4|NA|NA|TRBJ2-7
CARSDSSYEQYF
TGTGCCAGGAGCGACAGTTCCTACGAGCAGTACTTC
>TRBV4-1|NA|TRBD2|TRBJ2-1
CASSQLHLAGGQDEQFF
TGCGCCAGCAGCCAATTACATCTAGCGGGGGGTCAGGATGAGCAGTTCTTC
>TRBV7-6|once|NA|TRBJ1-1
CVSSLQESLNTEAFF
TGTGTCAGCAGCCTACAGGAGAGCTTAAACACTGAAGCTTTCTTT
>TRBV27|few|NA|TRBJ1-2
CASSLSVQFHGYTF
TGTGCCAGCAGTTTATCGGTACAGTTTCATGGCTACACCTTC
>TRBV24-1|NA|NA|TRBJ2-3
CATSAPENLRGPTASTDTQYF
TGTGCCACCAGTGCCCCGGAGAACCTCCGGGGGCCCACTGCTAGCACAGATACGCAGTATTTT